These 2 T cell receptor beta chains were all obtained from the same sample, sequenced in a study of T cell responses to AZD1222 COVID-19 vaccine (dated by TCRdb to the early 2020s). The library was built by means of the immunoSEQ multiplex PCR assay. Sourced from immuneACCESS, this table was stored by TCRdb with only in-frame sequences that have V and J called. A share of the clones is absent; for the studies checked, an unresolved V gene accounts for under half, and the remainder has no known explanation. This sample has approximately 100,000 clones in its table, and more than 90% of those were observed once. 1.2% of the sample goes to the ten largest clones. The meaning of the sample's time point label: baseline before first vaccination. This material consisted of peripheral blood, taken on day 0 of AZD1222 vaccination. The receptors were gathered from an adult in good health.

The V gene is TRBV9, the J gene TRBJ1-3; D remains unclear. The germline V gene has CDR1 SGDLS and CDR2 YYNGEE. The CDR3 runs to 13 residues. The V and J ends lost 3 bases and 13 bases respectively, with 17 bases between them. The CDR3 loop is CASSALVPGAIYF. As DNA, the CDR3 is TGTGCCAGCAGCGCTCTAGTGCCCGGAGCGATATATTTT. The entire variable domain, with the rest obtained from reference TRBV9 and TRBJ1-3, is as follows: DSGVTQTPKHLITATGQRVTLRCSPRSGDLSVYWYQQSLDQGLQFLIQYYNGEERAKGNILERFSAQQFPDLHSELNLSSLELGDSALYFCASSALVPGAIYFGEGSWLTVV.

The gene calls are TRBV6-5 and TRBJ1-4, with unresolved D. Looked up from germline, CDR1 is MNHEY and CDR2 is SVGAGI. With 0 bases removed from V and 7 bases from J, the gap between germline ends came to 6 bases. The CDR3 has 13 residues. The CDR3 DNA is TGTGCCAGCAGTTACTCGGCTTTTGAAAAACTGTTTTTT. It codes for CASSYSAFEKLFF.